These T cell receptor beta chains were read from a single sample in a study of cytomegalovirus exposure and HLA in healthy donors. TCRdb keeps only in-frame clones here, not all; method: immunoSEQ multiplex PCR. The sample carries more than 100,000 clones, almost 90% recorded once. The sample consisted of PBMCs. Receptors were obtained from a man in his thirties or forties in good health and CMV-seronegative. The CDR3 runs from the conserved cysteine through the conserved F or W. The order of the fields is V gene, clone size, D gene, J gene, CDR3 DNA, CDR3 protein. A D gene is named only where the DNA matches it firmly. Rows may omit the clone size; those that give it use once, few, many or a size class.

V gene: TRBV10-2; clone size: .; D gene: .; J gene: TRBJ2-1; CDR3 DNA: TGCGCCGCCAAAGGTGGGGGCTATGAGCAGTTCTTC; CDR3 protein: CAAKGGGYEQFF
V gene: TRBV2; clone size: .; D gene: TRBD2; J gene: TRBJ2-1; CDR3 DNA: TGTGCCAGCTCTCCCTCCGGGGGGAATGAGCAGTTCTTC; CDR3 protein: CASSPSGGNEQFF
V gene: TRBV18; clone size: few; D gene: .; J gene: TRBJ1-2; CDR3 DNA: TGTGCCAGCAGCGGGGGGCTCGACTATGGCTACACCTTC; CDR3 protein: CASSGGLDYGYTF
V gene: TRBV13; clone size: .; D gene: .; J gene: TRBJ2-5; CDR3 DNA: TGTGCCAGCAGCTTAGGGGGTTTGGAGATGGAGACCCAGTACTTC; CDR3 protein: CASSLGGLEMETQYF
V gene: TRBV5-6; clone size: .; D gene: .; J gene: TRBJ2-2; CDR3 DNA: TGTGCCAGCAGCTTGGGGCCAGTCAACACCGGGGAGCTGTTTTTT; CDR3 protein: CASSLGPVNTGELFF
V gene: TRBV5-1; clone size: .; D gene: .; J gene: TRBJ2-7; CDR3 DNA: TGCGCCAGCAGCTTTGAACTACTGAACTACGAGCAGTACTTC; CDR3 protein: CASSFELLNYEQYF
V gene: TRBV6-6; clone size: few; D gene: TRBD1; J gene: TRBJ1-5; CDR3 DNA: TGTGCCAGCAGAACGACAGGGAGCAATCAGCCCCAGCATTTT; CDR3 protein: CASRTTGSNQPQHF
V gene: TRBV10-1; clone size: .; D gene: .; J gene: TRBJ2-2; CDR3 DNA: TGCGCCAGCAGGCGGACTACGAACACCGGGGAGCTGTTTTTT; CDR3 protein: CASRRTTNTGELFF
V gene: TRBV4-2; clone size: .; D gene: .; J gene: TRBJ2-7; CDR3 DNA: TGTGCCAGCAGCCAAGATCTAGTCACAGGGACGAGCTCCTACGAGCAGTACTTC; CDR3 protein: CASSQDLVTGTSSYEQYF
V gene: TRBV7-9; clone size: .; D gene: TRBD1; J gene: TRBJ1-2; CDR3 DNA: TGTGCCAGCAGCTCAACTCGACAGGGCCCAGGCTACACCTTC; CDR3 protein: CASSSTRQGPGYTF
V gene: TRBV10-1; clone size: .; D gene: TRBD1; J gene: TRBJ1-4; CDR3 DNA: TGCGCCAGCAGTCAACAGGGGATTAATGAAAAACTGTTTTTT; CDR3 protein: CASSQQGINEKLFF
V gene: TRBV11-2; clone size: .; D gene: .; J gene: TRBJ2-3; CDR3 DNA: TGTGCCAGCACCCGATACGAGAGCGGATCAGATACGCAGTATTTT; CDR3 protein: CASTRYESGSDTQYF
V gene: TRBV12-5; clone size: .; D gene: TRBD1; J gene: TRBJ1-5; CDR3 DNA: TGTGCTAGTGCCGCGGGACAGCATAGCAATCAGCCCCAGCATTTT; CDR3 protein: CASAAGQHSNQPQHF
V gene: TRBV9; clone size: medium-sized; D gene: TRBD2; J gene: TRBJ2-7; CDR3 DNA: TGTGCCAGCAGCGTAGAAGAGGGGCCCGGGGGGGAGCAGTACTTC; CDR3 protein: CASSVEEGPGGEQYF
V gene: TRBV2; clone size: .; D gene: .; J gene: TRBJ2-5; CDR3 DNA: TGTGCCAGCTCCCAGGGGGAGACCCAGTACTTC; CDR3 protein: CASSQGETQYF
V gene: TRBV6-5; clone size: .; D gene: TRBD2; J gene: TRBJ2-1; CDR3 DNA: TGTGCCAGCAGGGGGACTAGTTACTTCCATGAGCAGTTCTTC; CDR3 protein: CASRGTSYFHEQFF
V gene: TRBV4-3; clone size: .; D gene: .; J gene: TRBJ1-3; CDR3 DNA: TGCGCCAGCAGCCTCGAAACAGGTACAGGAAACACCATATATTTT; CDR3 protein: CASSLETGTGNTIYF
V gene: TRBV9; clone size: .; D gene: .; J gene: TRBJ1-1; CDR3 DNA: TGTGCCAGCAGCCCACAACCTACAGGGCTGAACACTGAAGCTTTCTTT; CDR3 protein: CASSPQPTGLNTEAFF
V gene: TRBV5-1; clone size: .; D gene: .; J gene: TRBJ1-2; CDR3 DNA: TGCGCCAGCAGCCGGGAAGCTAACTATGGCTACACCTTC; CDR3 protein: CASSREANYGYTF
V gene: TRBV18; clone size: few; D gene: .; J gene: TRBJ1-2; CDR3 DNA: TGTGCCAGCTCACCGGGTCAGGGGAGCTATGGCTACACCTTC; CDR3 protein: CASSPGQGSYGYTF
V gene: TRBV7-6; clone size: .; D gene: TRBD1; J gene: TRBJ2-7; CDR3 DNA: TGTGCCAGCAGCAAAGGACAGGGGGGTTCCTACGAGCAGTACTTC; CDR3 protein: CASSKGQGGSYEQYF
V gene: TRBV10-1; clone size: .; D gene: .; J gene: TRBJ2-6; CDR3 DNA: TGCGCCAGCAGTGCCGGGTCTGGGGCCAACGTCCTGACTTTC; CDR3 protein: CASSAGSGANVLTF